This T cell receptor (beta chain) was found in a study of T cells in Graves' hyperthyroidism and ophthalmopathy. Study summary: Peripheral blood was obtained at initial diagnosis, preceding any treatment.

There were TCR beta CDR3 regions amplified from RNA transcripts. A first-round RT-PCR of the TCR CDR3 used the HTBI primer set. TCRdb called the multiplex PCR reads again in MiXCR, with one record for every CDR3 protein. The repertoire holds around 300,000 distinct CDR3 sequences, roughly 15% seen once, with roughly 7.9% in the top ten. Study results and limitations: A 13 V-J signature model discriminated ophthalmopathy versus stable hyperthyroidism. Blood also showed most of the thyroid clonotypes that were expanded above 0.001.

The CDR3 has 12 amino acids. Trimming cost V 7 bases and J 4 bases, with 10 bases left between them. Germline V gene lookup returns CDR1 SNHLY and CDR2 FYNNEI. The PBMCs had their origin in about 9.7 ml of fresh peripheral blood. This clonotype was seen ten or more times. The antigen is unknown. The receptor comes from a woman between 35 and 50 years old with Graves' hyperthyroidism. The sequencing sample was made of blood. This chain connects TRBV2 to TRBJ2-5; D could derive from TRBD1 or TRBD2 (5 bases each). CDR3: CASMGDGETQYF. CDR3 DNA: TGTGCCAGCATGGGGGACGGAGAGACCCAGTACTTC.